The T cell receptor (beta chain) described here comes from a study of cytomegalovirus exposure and HLA in healthy donors. The study's findings and limits: Immune exposure information comprised only CMV serostatus. Associated with HLA alleles at 0.05 false discovery rate in a later analysis were around 15,000 TCR beta sequences.

Comments on this clone: As yet, its antigen is unknown.

This CDR3 comprises 16 residues. CDR1 and CDR2 from the germline V gene are SGHRS and YFSETQ. Losses at the gene ends were 0 bases for V and 4 bases for J; bases not matched to a gene: 4. Primers for the PCR totalled 60 Vbeta and 13 Jbeta. Libraries were prepared by immunoSEQ multiplex PCR; TCRdb keeps only in-frame clonotypes and omits some of them. Of about 210,000 clones listed, approximately 86% are singletons. The chain combines TRBV5-1 with TRBJ2-3; TRBD1 matches at 11 bases. The sequence was obtained from a woman in her 30s in good health and CMV-seronegative. Sequenced sample: PBMCs. The CDR3 is CASSLAGQGAADTQYF. CDR3 DNA sequence: TGCGCCAGCAGCTTGGCAGGACAGGGGGCTGCAGATACGCAGTATTTT.